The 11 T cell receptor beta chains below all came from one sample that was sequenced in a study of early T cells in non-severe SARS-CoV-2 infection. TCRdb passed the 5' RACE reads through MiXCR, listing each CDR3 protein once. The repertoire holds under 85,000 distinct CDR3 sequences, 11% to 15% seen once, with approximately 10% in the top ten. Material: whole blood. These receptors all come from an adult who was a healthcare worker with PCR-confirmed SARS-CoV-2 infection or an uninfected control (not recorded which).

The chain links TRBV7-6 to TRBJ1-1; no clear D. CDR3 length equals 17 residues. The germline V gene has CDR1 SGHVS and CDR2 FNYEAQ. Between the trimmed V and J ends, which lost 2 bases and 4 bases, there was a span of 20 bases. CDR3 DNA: TGTGCCAGCAGCTTAATGGTGAACGGCCCCACCTCCACTGAAGCTTTCTTT. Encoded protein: CASSLMVNGPTSTEAFF.

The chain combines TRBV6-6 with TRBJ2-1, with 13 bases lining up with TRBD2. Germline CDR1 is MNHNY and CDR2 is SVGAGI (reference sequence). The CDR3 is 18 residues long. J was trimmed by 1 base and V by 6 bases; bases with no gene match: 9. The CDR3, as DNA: TGTGCCAGCAGCGACGGACTAGCGGGGGTGCGGTCCTACAATGAGCAGTTCTTC. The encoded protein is CASSDGLAGVRSYNEQFF.

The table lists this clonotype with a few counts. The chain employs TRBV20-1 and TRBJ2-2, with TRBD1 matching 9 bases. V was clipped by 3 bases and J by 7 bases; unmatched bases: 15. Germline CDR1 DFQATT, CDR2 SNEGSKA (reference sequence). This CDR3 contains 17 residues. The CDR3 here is CSARGASTGGWSGELFF. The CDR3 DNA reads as TGCAGTGCTAGGGGAGCCTCGACAGGGGGTTGGAGCGGGGAGCTGTTTTTT.

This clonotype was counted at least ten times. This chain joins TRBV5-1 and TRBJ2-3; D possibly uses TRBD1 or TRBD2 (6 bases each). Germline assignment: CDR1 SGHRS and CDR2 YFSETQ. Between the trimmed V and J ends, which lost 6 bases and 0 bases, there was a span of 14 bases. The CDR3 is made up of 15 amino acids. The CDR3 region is CASTPGAGSTDTQYF. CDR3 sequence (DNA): TGCGCCAGCACCCCAGGGGCGGGGAGCACAGATACGCAGTATTTT.

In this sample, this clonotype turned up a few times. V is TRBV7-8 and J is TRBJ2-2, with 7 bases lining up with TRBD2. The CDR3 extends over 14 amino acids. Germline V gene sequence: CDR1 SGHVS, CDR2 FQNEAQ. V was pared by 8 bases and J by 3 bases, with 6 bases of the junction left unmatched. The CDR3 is CASRGRGDTGELFF. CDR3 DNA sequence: TGTGCCAGCCGGGGGAGGGGCGACACCGGGGAGCTGTTTTTT.

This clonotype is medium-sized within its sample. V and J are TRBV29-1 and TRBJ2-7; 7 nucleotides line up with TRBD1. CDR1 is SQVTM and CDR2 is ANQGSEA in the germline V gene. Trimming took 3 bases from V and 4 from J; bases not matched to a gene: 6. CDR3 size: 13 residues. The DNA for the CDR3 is TGCAGCGTTGAGTTTTTGGACAGGTACGAGCAGTACTTC. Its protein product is CSVEFLDRYEQYF.

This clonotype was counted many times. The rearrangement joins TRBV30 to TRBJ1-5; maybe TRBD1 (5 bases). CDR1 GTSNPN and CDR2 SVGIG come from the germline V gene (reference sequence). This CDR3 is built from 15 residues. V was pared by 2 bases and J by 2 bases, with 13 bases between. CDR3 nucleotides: TGTGCCTGGAGTAGACCTCAGACAGGCAATCAGCCCCAGCATTTT. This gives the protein CAWSRPQTGNQPQHF.

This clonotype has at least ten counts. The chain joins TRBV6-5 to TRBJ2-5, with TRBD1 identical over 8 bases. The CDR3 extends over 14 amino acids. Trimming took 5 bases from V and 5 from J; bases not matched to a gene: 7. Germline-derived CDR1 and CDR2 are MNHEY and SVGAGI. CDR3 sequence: CASSLQGVLETQYF. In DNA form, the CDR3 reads TGTGCCAGCAGTCTACAGGGGGTACTGGAGACCCAGTACTTC.

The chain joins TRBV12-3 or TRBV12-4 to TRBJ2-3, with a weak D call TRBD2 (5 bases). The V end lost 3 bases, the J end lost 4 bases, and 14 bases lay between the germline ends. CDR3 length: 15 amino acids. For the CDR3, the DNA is TGTGCCAGCAGTTTCAACCCCCGCGGGTCAGATACGCAGTATTTT. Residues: CASSFNPRGSDTQYF.

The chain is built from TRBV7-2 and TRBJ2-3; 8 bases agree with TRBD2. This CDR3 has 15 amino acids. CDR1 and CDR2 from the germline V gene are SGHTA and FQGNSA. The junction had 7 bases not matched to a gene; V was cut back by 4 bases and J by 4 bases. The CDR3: CASSSLGLAADTQYF. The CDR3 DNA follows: TGTGCCAGCAGCTCCTTAGGACTAGCCGCAGATACGCAGTATTTT.

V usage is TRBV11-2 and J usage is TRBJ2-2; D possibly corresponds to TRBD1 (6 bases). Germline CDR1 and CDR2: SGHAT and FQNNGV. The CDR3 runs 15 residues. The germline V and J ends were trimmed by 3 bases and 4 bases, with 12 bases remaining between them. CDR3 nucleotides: TGTGCCAGCAGCTTGAACAGGGTTGCCACCGGGGAGCTGTTTTTT. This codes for CASSLNRVATGELFF.